This TCR beta chain was recorded in a study of cytomegalovirus exposure and HLA in healthy donors. Sequenced by immunoSEQ multiplex PCR; TCRdb stores in-frame clones only, minus some. The data contain 150,000 to 160,000 clones, about 86% of them singletons. CDR3 length: 12 residues. The germline V gene has CDR1 GTSNPN and CDR2 SVGIG (reference sequence). With 0 bases removed from V and 6 bases from J, the gap between germline ends came to 9 bases. What was sequenced was PBMCs. The sequence was obtained from a human donor in good health. The chain uses TRBV30 and TRBJ2-7; D gene unclear. This CDR3 reads CAWSVLNSEQYF. As DNA, the CDR3 is TGTGCCTGGAGTGTACTGAATAGCGAGCAGTACTTC.